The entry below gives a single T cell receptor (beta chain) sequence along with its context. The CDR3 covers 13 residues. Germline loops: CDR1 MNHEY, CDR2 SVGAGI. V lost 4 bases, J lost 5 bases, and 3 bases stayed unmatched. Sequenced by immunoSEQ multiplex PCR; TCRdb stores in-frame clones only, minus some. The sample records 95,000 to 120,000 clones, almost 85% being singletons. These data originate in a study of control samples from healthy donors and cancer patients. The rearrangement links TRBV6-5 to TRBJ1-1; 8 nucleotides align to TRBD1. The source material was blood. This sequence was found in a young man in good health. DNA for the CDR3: TGTGCCAGCAGTTCGTGGACAGGGACTGAAGCTTTCTTT. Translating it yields CASSSWTGTEAFF.